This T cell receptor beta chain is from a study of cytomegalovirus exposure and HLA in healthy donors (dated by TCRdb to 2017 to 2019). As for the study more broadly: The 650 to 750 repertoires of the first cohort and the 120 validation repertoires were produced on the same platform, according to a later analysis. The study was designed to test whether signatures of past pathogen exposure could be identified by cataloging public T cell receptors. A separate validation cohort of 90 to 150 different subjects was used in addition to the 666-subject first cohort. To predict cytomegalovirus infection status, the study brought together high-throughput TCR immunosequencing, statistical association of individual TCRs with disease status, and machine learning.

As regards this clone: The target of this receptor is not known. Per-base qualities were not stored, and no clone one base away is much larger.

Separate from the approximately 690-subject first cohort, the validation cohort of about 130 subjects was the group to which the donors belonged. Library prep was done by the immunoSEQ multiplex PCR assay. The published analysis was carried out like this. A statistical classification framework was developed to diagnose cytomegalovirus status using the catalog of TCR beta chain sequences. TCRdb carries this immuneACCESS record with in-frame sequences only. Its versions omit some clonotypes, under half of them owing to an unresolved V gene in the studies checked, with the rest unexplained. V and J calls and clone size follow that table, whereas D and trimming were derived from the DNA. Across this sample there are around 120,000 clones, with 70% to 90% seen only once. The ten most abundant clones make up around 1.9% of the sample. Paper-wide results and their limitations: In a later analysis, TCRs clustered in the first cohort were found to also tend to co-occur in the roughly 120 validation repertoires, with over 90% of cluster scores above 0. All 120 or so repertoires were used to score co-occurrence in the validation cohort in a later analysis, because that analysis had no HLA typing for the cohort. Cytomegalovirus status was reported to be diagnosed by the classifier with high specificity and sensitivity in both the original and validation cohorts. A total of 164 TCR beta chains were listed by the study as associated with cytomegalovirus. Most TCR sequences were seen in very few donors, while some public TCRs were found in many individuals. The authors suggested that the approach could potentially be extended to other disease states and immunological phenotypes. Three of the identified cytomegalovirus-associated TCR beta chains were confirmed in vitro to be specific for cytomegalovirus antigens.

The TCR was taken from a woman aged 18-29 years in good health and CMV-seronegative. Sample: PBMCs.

The nucleotide sequence reads as follows: TGCGCCAGCAGCTTGCGGCTAGCGGGGGGGCATGAGCAGTTCTTC. Translation gives CASSLRLAGGHEQFF. The chain is assembled from TRBV5-1 and TRBJ2-1, with 12 central nucleotides matching TRBD2. The CDR3 covers 15 residues, taking in both the cysteine and the phenylalanine. Only CDR3 DNA is held: 45 bases, read in frame from base 1. The V end gives up 1 base and the J end 8 bases, leaving 4 bases in the junction not matched to a gene. The germline V gene gives CDR1 as SGHRS and CDR2 as YFSETQ.